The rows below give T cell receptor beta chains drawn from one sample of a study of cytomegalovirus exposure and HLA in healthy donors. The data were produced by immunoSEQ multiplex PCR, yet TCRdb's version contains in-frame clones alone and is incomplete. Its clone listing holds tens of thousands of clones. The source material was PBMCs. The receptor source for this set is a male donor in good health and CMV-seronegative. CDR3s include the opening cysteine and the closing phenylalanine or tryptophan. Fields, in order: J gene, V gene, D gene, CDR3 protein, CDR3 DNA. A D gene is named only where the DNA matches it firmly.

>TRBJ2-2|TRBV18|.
CASPRETGELFF
TGTGCCAGCCCCAGGGAAACCGGGGAGCTGTTTTTT
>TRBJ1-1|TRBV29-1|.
CSFRPGTEAFF
TGCAGCTTCCGGCCGGGGACTGAAGCTTTCTTT
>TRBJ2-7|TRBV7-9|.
CASSSGDVLREQYF
TGTGCCAGCAGCTCGGGGGACGTACTGCGAGAGCAGTACTTC
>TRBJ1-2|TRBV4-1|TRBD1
CASSQDRGIGYTF
TGCGCCAGCAGCCAAGACAGGGGGATTGGCTACACCTTC
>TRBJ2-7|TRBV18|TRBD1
CASSPPDRVWEQYF
TGTGCCAGCTCACCACCGGACAGGGTGTGGGAGCAGTACTTC
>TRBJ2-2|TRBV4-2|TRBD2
CASSQDPAGGRNTGELFF
TGTGCCAGCAGCCAAGATCCAGCGGGGGGGCGGAACACCGGGGAGCTGTTTTTT
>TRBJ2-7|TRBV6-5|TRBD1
CASSSGTAWSYEQYF
TGTGCCAGCAGCTCCGGGACAGCATGGTCCTACGAGCAGTACTTC
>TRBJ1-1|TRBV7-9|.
CASSLGGSGTEAFF
TGTGCCAGCAGCTTAGGCGGGTCAGGTACCGAAGCTTTCTTT
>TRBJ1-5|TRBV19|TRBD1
CASGQDRPYQPQHF
TGTGCCAGCGGACAGGACAGGCCTTATCAGCCCCAGCATTTT
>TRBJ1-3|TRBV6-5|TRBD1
CASRLDREPGNTIYF
TGCGCCAGCAGACTAGACAGGGAACCTGGAAACACCATATATTTT
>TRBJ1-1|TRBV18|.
CASSFREATEAFF
TGTGCCAGCTCATTTCGGGAGGCCACTGAAGCTTTCTTT
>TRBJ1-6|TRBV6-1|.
CATIVSYNSPLHF
TGTGCCACCATAGTATCCTATAATTCACCCCTCCACTTT
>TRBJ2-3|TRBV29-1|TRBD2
CSVFRSGLAGDTQYF
TGCAGCGTTTTCCGTTCGGGACTAGCAGGGGATACGCAGTATTTT
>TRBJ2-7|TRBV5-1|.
CASSLFLLAERSYEQYF
TGCGCCAGCAGCTTGTTTCTCTTGGCGGAACGGAGCTACGAGCAGTACTTC
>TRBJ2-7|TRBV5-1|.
CASSLGTAAYEQYF
TGCGCCAGCAGCTTGGGGACAGCCGCCTACGAGCAGTACTTC
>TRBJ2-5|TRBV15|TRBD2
CATSRDRASGETQYF
TGTGCCACCAGCAGAGATAGGGCTAGCGGGGAGACCCAGTACTTC
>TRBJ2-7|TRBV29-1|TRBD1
CSVDGTGVGEQYF
TGCAGCGTTGACGGGACAGGGGTGGGGGAGCAGTACTTC
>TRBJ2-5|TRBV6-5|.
CASSYLETQYF
TGTGCCAGCAGTTACCTAGAGACCCAGTACTTC
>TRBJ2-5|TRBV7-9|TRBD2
CASSFSGVYQETQYF
TGTGCCAGCAGCTTTAGCGGGGTGTACCAAGAGACCCAGTACTTC
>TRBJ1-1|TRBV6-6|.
CASSSQENTEAFF
TGTGCCAGCAGTTCACAGGAGAACACTGAAGCTTTCTTT
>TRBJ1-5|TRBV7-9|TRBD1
CASSLGDRDQPQHF
TGTGCCAGCAGCTTAGGGGACAGGGATCAGCCCCAGCATTTT
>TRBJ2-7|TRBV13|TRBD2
CASSRGLASYEQYF
TGTGCCAGCAGCCGCGGACTAGCCTCCTACGAGCAGTACTTC
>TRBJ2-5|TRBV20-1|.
CSARFGEQYF
TGCAGTGCTAGATTTGGGGAGCAGTACTTC
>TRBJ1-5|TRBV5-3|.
CARSKYRVWGNQPQHF
TGTGCCAGAAGCAAGTACAGGGTGTGGGGCAATCAGCCCCAGCATTTT
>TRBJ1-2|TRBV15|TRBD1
CATSVYRGSHTF
TGTGCCACCAGCGTTTACAGGGGGAGCCACACCTTC
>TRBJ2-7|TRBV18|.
CASSPSRERNEQYF
TGTGCCAGCTCCCCCAGCAGGGAACGGAACGAGCAGTACTTC
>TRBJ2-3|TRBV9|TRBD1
CASSSLMGGQGYTDTQYF
TGTGCCAGCAGCTCTCTTATGGGGGGACAGGGATACACAGATACGCAGTATTTT
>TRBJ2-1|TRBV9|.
CASRGGAYNEQFF
TGTGCCAGCAGGGGAGGTGCTTACAATGAGCAGTTCTTC
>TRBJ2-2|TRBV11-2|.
CASSFSRTGELFF
TGTGCCAGCAGCTTCTCCCGCACCGGGGAGCTGTTTTTT
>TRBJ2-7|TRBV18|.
CASSPLVTVPYEQYF
TGTGCCAGCTCACCTCTTGTCACAGTCCCCTACGAGCAGTACTTC
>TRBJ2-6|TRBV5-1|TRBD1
CASSFLRQGRNVLTF
TGCGCCAGCAGCTTCCTTCGACAGGGACGCAACGTCCTGACTTTC
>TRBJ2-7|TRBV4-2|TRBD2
CASSPPGLALHEQYF
TGTGCCAGCAGCCCTCCGGGACTAGCTCTCCACGAGCAGTACTTC
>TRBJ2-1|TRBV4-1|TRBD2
CASSQDLGGGYNEQFF
TGCGCCAGCAGCCAAGATCTTGGCGGGGGCTACAATGAGCAGTTCTTC
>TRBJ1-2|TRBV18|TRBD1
CASSPPGLQGAYGYTF
TGTGCCAGCTCACCACCAGGACTACAGGGGGCCTATGGCTACACCTTC
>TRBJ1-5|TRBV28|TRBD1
CASSPRDRGQPQHF
TGTGCCAGCAGTCCCCGGGACAGGGGACAGCCCCAGCATTTT
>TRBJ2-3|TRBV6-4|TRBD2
CASSPIAGGTDTQYF
TGTGCCAGCAGCCCAATAGCGGGGGGCACAGATACGCAGTATTTT
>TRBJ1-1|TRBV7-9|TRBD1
CASSFISGGFTEAFF
TGTGCCAGCAGCTTCATATCAGGGGGGTTCACTGAAGCTTTCTTT
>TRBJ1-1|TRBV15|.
CATSLGGKTEAFF
TGTGCCACCTCGCTCGGGGGGAAGACTGAAGCTTTCTTT
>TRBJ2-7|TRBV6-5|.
CASSYSSLSYEQYF
TGTGCCAGCAGTTACTCGAGCTTGTCCTACGAGCAGTACTTC
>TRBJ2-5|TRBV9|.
CASSVREGGETQYF
TGTGCCAGCAGCGTACGAGAGGGCGGAGAGACCCAGTACTTC
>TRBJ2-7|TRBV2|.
CASTYDLGEQYF
TGTGCCAGCACTTACGACCTAGGCGAGCAGTACTTC
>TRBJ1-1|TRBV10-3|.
CAISESEILNTEAFF
TGTGCCATCAGTGAGAGTGAGATATTGAACACTGAAGCTTTCTTT
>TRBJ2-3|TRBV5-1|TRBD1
CASTETGGRTDTQYF
TGCGCCAGCACCGAGACAGGGGGCCGGACAGATACGCAGTATTTT
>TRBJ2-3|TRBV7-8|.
CASSTTSTDTQYF
TGTGCCAGCAGCACGACTAGCACAGATACGCAGTATTTT
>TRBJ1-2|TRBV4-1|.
CASSQDPWGGRGYTF
TGCGCCAGCAGCCAAGACCCTTGGGGGGGCCGAGGCTACACCTTC
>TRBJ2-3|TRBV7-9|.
CASSSGLGTQYF
TGTGCCAGCAGCTCGGGACTCGGTACGCAGTATTTT
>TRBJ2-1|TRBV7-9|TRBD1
CASSSGTAEQFF
TGTGCCAGCAGCTCCGGGACAGCCGAGCAGTTCTTC
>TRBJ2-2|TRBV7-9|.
CASSLARVPGELFF
TGTGCCAGCAGCTTAGCACGGGTCCCCGGGGAGCTGTTTTTT
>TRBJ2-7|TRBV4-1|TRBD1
CASRPGTGETYEQYF
TGCGCCAGCAGACCTGGGACAGGGGAGACCTACGAGCAGTACTTC
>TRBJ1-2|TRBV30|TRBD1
CAWTQRRTGIGYTF
TGTGCCTGGACGCAGAGAAGGACAGGGATAGGCTACACCTTC
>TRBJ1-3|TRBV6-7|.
CASSGGVPGNTIYF
TGTGCCAGCAGCGGAGGGGTGCCTGGAAACACCATATATTTT
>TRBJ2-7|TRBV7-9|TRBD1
CASSRQGHEQYF
TGTGCCAGCAGCCGACAGGGCCACGAGCAGTACTTC